These 28 T cell receptor beta chains were all obtained from the same sample, sequenced in a study of response to subunit inactivated influenza vaccine. TCRdb called the RT-PCR reads again in MiXCR, with one record for every CDR3 protein. The sample shows fewer than 600,000 distinct CDR3 sequences, 7.2% of them seen only once. The sequencing used PBMCs from blood, collected roughly 24 months after vaccination. The receptors were sampled from a man aged 50 to 69 who received an inactivated influenza vaccine.

This clonotype was seen only a few times. The chain couples TRBV6-2 or TRBV6-3 to TRBJ2-1, with TRBD2 matching over 10 bases. CDR3 length: 14 amino acids. Germline-derived CDR1 and CDR2 are MNHEY and SVGEGT. V was pared by 8 bases and J by 7 bases, with 8 bases of the junction left unmatched. The CDR3 DNA sequence: TGTGCCAGCGTTCTAGCGGGAGCAACAAATGAGCAGTTCTTC. Protein product: CASVLAGATNEQFF.

This clonotype was recorded a few times. The chain recombines TRBV7-8 with TRBJ2-1; TRBD2 matches at 7 bases. The J segment lost 10 bases and the V segment lost 2 bases, leaving 8 bases of the junction unmatched. CDR3 length: 14 amino acids. Looked up from germline, CDR1 is SGHVS and CDR2 is FQNEAQ. The CDR3, as DNA: TGTGCCAGCAGCTTAATGGGGGAGGGCCTCGAGCAGTTCTTC. Its protein product is CASSLMGEGLEQFF.

A few counts support this clonotype. The chain couples TRBV6-1 to TRBJ2-1; TRBD1 or TRBD2 may be the D gene (5 bases each). CDR1 is MNHNS and CDR2 is SASEGT in the germline V gene. The CDR3 totals 14 residues. Trimming stripped 8 bases from V and 4 bases from J, with 15 bases between. CDR3 sequence reads: CASGGRASYNEQFF. CDR3 sequence (DNA): TGTGCCAGCGGAGGCAGGGCGAGTTACAATGAGCAGTTCTTC.

The genes are TRBV11-3 and TRBJ1-1; tentative D call: TRBD1 (6 bases). CDR1 and CDR2 (germline): SGHNT, YENEEA. V shed 1 base and J shed 1 base, with 22 bases lying between them. CDR3 length: 19 residues. The CDR3 region is CASSLVRGPRLRGNTEAFF. CDR3 sequence (DNA): TGTGCCAGCAGCTTAGTCCGGGGGCCTAGGTTAAGGGGGAACACTGAAGCTTTCTTT.

At least ten counts were recorded for this clonotype. This rearrangement joins TRBV10-3 to TRBJ2-2; 12 bases line up with TRBD2. The CDR3 is 15 amino acids. The V segment lost 7 bases and the J segment 3 bases; nucleotides outside the gene matches: 3. CDR1 and CDR2 (germline): ENHRY, SYGVKD. The CDR3 spells CAIKTSGSHTGELFF. The CDR3 bases are TGTGCCATCAAGACTAGCGGGAGTCACACCGGGGAGCTGTTTTTT.

This chain uses TRBV2 with TRBJ1-6; D unclear. The ends were cut back, 4 bases at V and 8 bases at J, with 15 bases in the middle. CDR1 and CDR2 (germline): SNHLY, FYNNEI. This CDR3 contains 15 residues. CDR3: CASSALAGSDSPLHF. CDR3 sequence (DNA): TGTGCCAGCAGTGCCCTCGCTGGGTCGGATTCACCCCTCCACTTT.

The genes are TRBV7-2 and TRBJ2-1; TRBD2 matches at 12 bases. After removal of 4 bases from V and 7 bases from J, the junction contained 8 bases not matched to a gene. There are 16 residues in the CDR3. CDR1 is SGHTA, CDR2 FQGNSA, per germline. The CDR3 DNA reads TGTGCCAGCAGCTCCCAGACTAGCGGGAGTTTAAATGAGCAGTTCTTC. Protein: CASSSQTSGSLNEQFF.

This clonotype was found a few times. The chain combines TRBV6-5 with TRBJ1-1; D ambiguous. CDR1 and CDR2 (germline): MNHEY, SVGAGI. The V gene lost 6 bases and the J gene lost 8 bases, with 13 bases spanning the gap. The CDR3 is made up of 12 amino acids. CDR3 residues: CASSPNTKEAFF. CDR3 sequence (DNA): TGTGCCAGCAGCCCTAATACCAAAGAAGCTTTCTTT.

At least ten counts were recorded for this clonotype. This chain uses TRBV11-2 with TRBJ2-2, with D perhaps matching TRBD1 or TRBD2 (6 bases each). CDR3 size: 16 residues. Trimming took off 3 bases at V and 7 bases at J, with 18 bases between the two ends. Germline CDR1 SGHAT, CDR2 FQNNGV. CDR3 loop: CASSLNTPGGGGELFF. As DNA, the CDR3 is TGTGCCAGCAGCTTGAACACCCCCGGAGGGGGCGGGGAGCTGTTTTTT.

This sequence joins TRBV6-5 and TRBJ1-1; D gene unclear. The CDR3 has 11 amino acids. The germline V and J ends were trimmed by 4 bases and 7 bases, with 7 bases remaining between them. Germline V gene lookup returns CDR1 MNHEY and CDR2 SVGAGI. The CDR3 DNA sequence: TGTGCCAGCAGTTTCGGGATTGAAGCTTTCTTT. Protein product: CASSFGIEAFF.

This clonotype was counted ten times or more. The chain is built from TRBV6-1 and TRBJ1-2, with 8 bases matching TRBD1. V lost 5 bases to trimming and J lost 5 bases; unmatched junction nucleotides: 7. The V gene's germline CDR1 is MNHNS and CDR2 SASEGT. The CDR3 contains 14 residues. CDR3 sequence: CASSRTGFGYGYTF. In DNA form, the CDR3 reads TGTGCCAGCAGTCGGACAGGGTTCGGTTATGGCTACACCTTC.

The V gene is TRBV2, the J gene TRBJ2-1; tentatively, D is TRBD1 (6 bases). Trimming left V 2 bases short and J 7 bases short, with 12 bases between. Germline values: CDR1 SNHLY, CDR2 FYNNEI. The CDR3 runs to 14 residues. CDR3 bases: TGTGCCAGCAGTGAACCAGGGGAGTCGAATGAGCAGTTCTTC. It is translated as CASSEPGESNEQFF.

This clonotype was seen only a few times. The J gene is TRBJ2-1, the V gene TRBV11-2; D is perhaps TRBD1 (5 bases). In germline, CDR1 is SGHAT, CDR2 FQNNGV. The CDR3 length is 16 residues. Trimming left V 4 bases short and J 5 bases short, with 18 bases between. CDR3 region: CASSSQGPRRHNEQFF. The CDR3 DNA sequence: TGTGCCAGCAGCTCGCAGGGCCCCCGGAGACACAATGAGCAGTTCTTC. Drawing the rest from reference TRBV11-2 and TRBJ2-1, the complete variable domain is EAGVAQSPRYKIIEKRQSVAFWCNPISGHATLYWYQQILGQGPKLLIQFQNNGVVDDSQLPKDRFSAERLKGVDSTLKIQPAKLEDSAVYLCASSSQGPRRHNEQFFGPGTRLTVL.

This clonotype appeared many times. This chain uses TRBV20-1 with TRBJ2-1, with D perhaps matching TRBD2 (6 bases). This CDR3 has 14 amino acids. V shed 6 bases and J shed 7 bases, with 19 bases lying between them. Per the germline V gene, CDR1 is DFQATT and CDR2 is SNEGSKA (reference sequence). The CDR3 protein is CSARSRDSLNEQFF. CDR3 DNA sequence: TGCAGTGCCAGAAGTAGGGACTCCCTTAATGAGCAGTTCTTC.

This clonotype occurred many times. The V gene is TRBV12-3 or TRBV12-4, the J gene TRBJ1-4; the D is unclear. CDR3 length: 14 residues. V lost 1 base and J lost 4, with 7 bases in between. In DNA, the CDR3 is TGTGCCAGCAGTTTAGGCGGTAATAATGAAAAACTGTTTTTT. It is translated as CASSLGGNNEKLFF.

The chain recombines TRBV15 with TRBJ2-3; possibly TRBD1 for D (6 bases). Germline-derived CDR1 and CDR2 are LNHNV and YYDKDF (reference sequence). V lost 4 bases to trimming and J lost 9 bases, with 11 bases between them. The CDR3 is made up of 12 amino acids. CDR3 protein: CATSIGQKTQYF. The DNA of the CDR3 is TGTGCCACCAGCATTGGACAGAAGACGCAGTATTTT.

Ten or more counts support this clonotype. The V call is TRBV7-2, the J call TRBJ1-1, with 8 nucleotides matching TRBD1. The CDR3 is 13 amino acids. V dropped 5 bases and J dropped 4; count of bases not matched to a gene: 3. Germline lookup yields CDR1 SGHTA and CDR2 FQGNSA. Here the CDR3 reads CASSPGTGTEAFF. In DNA, the CDR3 is TGTGCCAGCAGCCCCGGGACAGGCACTGAAGCTTTCTTT.

The chain recombines TRBV4-3 with TRBJ1-1; D remains ambiguous. The CDR3 loop spans 15 amino acids. Per germline, CDR1 LGHNA and CDR2 YSLEER. Trimming stripped 0 bases from V and 4 bases from J, with 12 bases between. This chain's CDR3 is CASSQDNLLSTEAFF. In DNA form, the CDR3 reads TGCGCCAGCAGCCAAGATAATCTGTTATCCACTGAAGCTTTCTTT.

This clonotype was recorded a few times. This chain joins TRBV7-3 and TRBJ2-2, with unresolved D. Trimming shortened V by 3 bases and J by 5 bases, and 7 bases separated the two germline ends. Germline V gives CDR1 SGHTA, CDR2 FQGTGA. The CDR3 sequence is 13 residues long. The CDR3 DNA reads TGTGCCAGCAGCTTTGACTGGACCGGGGAGCTGTTTTTT. Protein sequence: CASSFDWTGELFF.

The rearrangement links TRBV9 to TRBJ2-7; TRBD1 matches at 7 bases. Germline-derived CDR1 and CDR2 are SGDLS and YYNGEE. The CDR3 sequence is 15 residues long. The junction had 10 bases not matched to a gene; V was cut back by 4 bases and J by 3 bases. The CDR3 reads CASSSRTGTHYEQYF. CDR3 in DNA: TGTGCCAGCAGCTCCAGGACAGGTACGCACTACGAGCAGTACTTC.

This clonotype was found a few times. The rearrangement uses TRBV6-2 or TRBV6-3 and TRBJ2-7; 9 nucleotides match TRBD1. The V and J ends lost 8 bases and 5 bases, in that order; junction bases with no gene match: 13. This CDR3 has 15 amino acids. Germline CDR1 reads MNHEY; CDR2 reads SVGEGT. The CDR3 region has the DNA TGTGCCAGCTCGCACCCGGGACAGGGCCCCCACGAGCAGTACTTC. This translates into CASSHPGQGPHEQYF.

This clonotype was observed a few times. The chain has TRBV7-9 and TRBJ1-1; D ambiguous. This CDR3 has 13 residues. Between the trimmed V and J ends, which lost 3 bases and 6 bases, there was a span of 11 bases. Germline CDR1 reads SEHNR; CDR2 reads FQNEAQ (reference sequence). This CDR3 reads CASSFSGSPEAFF. CDR3 in DNA: TGTGCCAGCAGCTTCTCTGGCAGTCCTGAAGCTTTCTTT.

In its sample, this clonotype was seen many times. V and J are TRBV12-3 or TRBV12-4 and TRBJ2-4; the match to TRBD1 covers 12 bases. After removal of 1 base from V and 15 bases from J, the junction contained 4 bases not matched to a gene. This CDR3 has 13 residues. CDR3 DNA sequence: TGTGCCAGCAGTTTAGGGGGACAGGGGGCGGGGTACTTC. Translating gives CASSLGGQGAGYF.

The chain uses TRBV29-1 and TRBJ2-3; TRBD2 is a possible D gene (5 bases). Trimming stripped 3 bases from V and 0 bases from J, with 10 bases between. CDR3 size: 14 residues. Germline assignment: CDR1 SQVTM and CDR2 ANQGSEA. The CDR3 bases are TGCAGCGTTGACGCGGGTACTAGCACAGATACGCAGTATTTT. This encodes CSVDAGTSTDTQYF.

In this sample, this clonotype turned up a few times. CDR3 protein: CASRRLAGGWEQYF. The CDR3 DNA follows: TGTGCCAGCAGAAGACTAGCGGGGGGATGGGAGCAGTACTTC. The chain links TRBV28 to TRBJ2-7; TRBD2 matches 13 bases. V was pared by 6 bases and J by 7 bases, with 6 bases of the junction left unmatched. Germline V lookup: CDR1 MDHEN, CDR2 SYDVKM. The CDR3 is made up of 14 amino acids. The full variable domain, rest sourced from reference TRBV28 and TRBJ2-7, is DVKVTQSSRYLVKRTGEKVFLECVQDMDHENMFWYRQDPGLGLRLIYFSYDVKMKEKGDIPEGYSVSREKKERFSLILESASTNQTSMYLCASRRLAGGWEQYFGPGTRLTVT.

The V gene is TRBV27, the J gene TRBJ2-5, with unresolved D. Per germline, CDR1 MNHEY and CDR2 SMNVEV (reference sequence). This CDR3 comprises 15 residues. V lost 0 bases, J lost 5 bases, and 13 bases lay in between. The CDR3 sequence is CASSLSIGSVETQYF. The CDR3 coding sequence is TGTGCCAGCAGTTTATCGATCGGGTCAGTCGAGACCCAGTACTTC.

This clonotype has ten or more counts. The rearrangement joins TRBV20-1 to TRBJ2-5; possible D gene TRBD2, 6 bases. V was shortened by 3 bases and J by 7 bases, with 21 bases between the two germline ends. Germline loops: CDR1 DFQATT, CDR2 SNEGSKA (reference sequence). This CDR3 has 15 residues. The CDR3 sequence: CSASGGSGLRGTQYF. DNA of the CDR3: TGCAGTGCTAGTGGTGGTAGCGGCCTCCGGGGGACCCAGTACTTC.

V gene TRBV6-1 combines with J gene TRBJ1-1, with D hard to call. The CDR3 consists of 14 residues. The V end was cut by 5 bases, the J end by 1 base, with 11 bases between. The V gene's germline CDR1 is MNHNS and CDR2 SASEGT. DNA of the CDR3: TGTGCCAGCAGTACCCCACCGGGGAACACTGAAGCTTTCTTT. It is translated as CASSTPPGNTEAFF.